The sequence of this T cell receptor beta chain was determined in a study of blood T cells in healthy people across ages. Study summary: About one barcoded beta molecule was captured per two T cells (by template switching).

This CDR3 has 13 amino acids. Between the trimmed V and J ends, which lost 6 bases and 2 bases, there was a span of 8 bases. Germline V lookup: CDR1 MRHNA, CDR2 SNTAGT. Study outcomes and limitations: Investigators treated diversity estimates from one million T cells as underestimates.

Through a sample-barcoded 5' primer and a J-beta primer mix, a second PCR was run for about 7 to 12 cycles. TCRdb re-called the 5' RACE reads through MiXCR, storing one row per CDR3 protein. The repertoire holds about 720,000 distinct CDR3 sequences, with over 20% as singletons. This clonotype was seen only a few times. Antigen: not known. Specimen: blood. The TCR was taken from an older man in good health. V gene TRBV6-4 combines with J gene TRBJ2-1; D is undetermined. CDR3: CASSVTTYNEQFF. As DNA, the CDR3 is TGTGCCAGCAGCGTGACCACCTACAATGAGCAGTTCTTC.